The 17 T cell receptor beta chains given below trace back to one sample, sequenced in a study of siplizumab effects on memory and regulatory T cells. Only in-frame clones appear in the TCRdb table, and some are missing; sequencing was by immunoSEQ multiplex PCR. The top ten hold roughly 1.5% of the sample, which has some 120,000 clones, about 94% seen once. What was sequenced was non-Treg CD4+ T cells sorted from blood. These TCRs come from a human donor in good health.

The rearrangement links TRBV6-5 to TRBJ2-7, with TRBD1 matching 10 bases. Trimming took 2 bases from V and 2 from J; bases not matched to a gene: 3. Germline V CDR1 and CDR2: MNHEY, SVGAGI. CDR3 length equals 15 residues. The CDR3 DNA follows: TGTGCCAGCAGTTACGAGACAGGGGGCCCCTACGAGCAGTACTTC. Encoded protein: CASSYETGGPYEQYF.

The V call is TRBV9, the J call TRBJ2-7, with a tentative D call TRBD1 (6 bases). V lost 3 bases, J lost 3 bases, and 10 bases lay in between. The CDR3 is made up of 13 amino acids. Per germline, CDR1 SGDLS and CDR2 YYNGEE. As DNA, the CDR3 is TGTGCCAGCAGCGGGACAGACCTCTACGAGCAGTACTTC. This translates into CASSGTDLYEQYF. The complete variable domain, with remaining parts taken from reference TRBV9 and TRBJ2-7, reads DSGVTQTPKHLITATGQRVTLRCSPRSGDLSVYWYQQSLDQGLQFLIQYYNGEERAKGNILERFSAQQFPDLHSELNLSSLELGDSALYFCASSGTDLYEQYFGPGTRLTVT.

This clone came up a few times. The chain employs TRBV2 and TRBJ2-6; D is ambiguous. V was shortened by 2 bases and J by 9 bases, with 14 bases between the two germline ends. Looked up from germline, CDR1 is SNHLY and CDR2 is FYNNEI. This CDR3 region has 15 residues. CDR3 coding DNA: TGTGCCAGCAGTGAAAATACTCCTTCCAGCAACGTCCTGACTTTC. It codes for CASSENTPSSNVLTF. The full variable domain, completed using reference TRBV2 and TRBJ2-6, is EPEVTQTPSHQVTQMGQEVILRCVPISNHLYFYWYRQILGQKVEFLVSFYNNEISEKSEIFDDQFSVERPDGSNFTLKIRSTKLEDSAMYFCASSENTPSSNVLTFGAGSRLTVL.

This clone was seen just once. The chain combines TRBV7-9 with TRBJ1-1; D unresolved. Germline values: CDR1 SEHNR, CDR2 FQNEAQ (reference sequence). V was clipped by 5 bases and J by 3 bases, with 10 bases between them. The CDR3 sequence is 13 residues long. The CDR3 loop is CASSISRDTEAFF. The DNA of the CDR3 is TGTGCCAGCAGCATTAGCAGAGACACTGAAGCTTTCTTT.

The chain carries TRBV19 and TRBJ1-2, with TRBD1 as a possible D gene (6 bases). This CDR3 is 16 amino acids long. Germline V gene sequence: CDR1 LNHDA, CDR2 SQIVND (reference sequence). With 5 bases removed from V and 8 bases from J, the gap between germline ends came to 24 bases. CDR3 DNA: TGTGCCAGTAGTTTAACCGGGACACAGGTCGAAGGGGGCTACACCTTC. This gives the protein CASSLTGTQVEGGYTF.

The gene calls are TRBV28 and TRBJ2-1; D unresolved. The germline gives CDR1 MDHEN, CDR2 SYDVKM. V was clipped by 7 bases and J by 6 bases, with 19 bases between them. This CDR3 is built from 15 residues. CDR3 nucleotides: TGTGCCAGCATCCGCCAGAGAAGGAAGGTCAATGAGCAGTTCTTC. It encodes CASIRQRRKVNEQFF.

In its sample, this clone was seen a few times. The rearrangement joins TRBV7-3 to TRBJ2-7, with unresolved D. CDR3 size: 12 residues. Trimming stripped 3 bases from V and 5 bases from J, with 8 bases between. CDR1 and CDR2 from the germline V gene are SGHTA and FQGTGA. The CDR3 bases are TGTGCCAGCAGCTTCGGGCTTAACGAGCAGTACTTC. This sequence encodes CASSFGLNEQYF.

The chain employs TRBV5-1 and TRBJ2-1; D is uncertain. From germline, CDR1 is SGHRS and CDR2 YFSETQ. CDR3 length: 12 residues. V was trimmed by 0 bases and J by 7 bases, leaving 5 bases between them. The CDR3 nucleotides are TGCGCCAGCAGCTTGGACAGAAATGAGCAGTTCTTC. Translated, it gives CASSLDRNEQFF.

The J gene is TRBJ1-1, the V gene TRBV5-1, with a tentative D call TRBD1 (5 bases). Trimming removed 0 bases from V and 4 bases from J, with 7 bases in between. From germline, CDR1 is SGHRS and CDR2 YFSETQ. This CDR3 is built from 13 residues. The CDR3 nucleotides are TGCGCCAGCAGCTTGGGCGGGACCACTGAAGCTTTCTTT. Protein: CASSLGGTTEAFF.

The chain carries TRBV5-1 and TRBJ2-1; 10 nucleotides line up with TRBD2. With 0 bases clipped from V and 4 bases from J, the junction kept 7 bases outside the gene matches. There are 17 residues in the CDR3. The germline CDR1 and CDR2 sequences are SGHRS and YFSETQ. The CDR3 sequence: CASSLAASGRWYNEQFF. The CDR3 DNA is TGCGCCAGCAGCTTGGCCGCTAGCGGGAGATGGTACAATGAGCAGTTCTTC. The full variable domain, completed using reference TRBV5-1 and TRBJ2-1, is KAGVTQTPRYLIKTRGQQVTLSCSPISGHRSVSWYQQTPGQGLQFLFEYFSETQRNKGNFPGRFSGRQFSNSRSEMNVSTLELGDSALYLCASSLAASGRWYNEQFFGPGTRLTVL.

The rearrangement links TRBV23-1 to TRBJ1-2, with D possibly matching TRBD1 (6 bases). TRBV23-1 is identified as an open reading frame with a role that is uncertain. This CDR3 contains 14 residues. V was cut by 4 bases and J by 2 bases, with 11 bases left in between. The CDR3 protein is CASSLPGGNYGYTF. For the CDR3, the DNA is TGCGCCAGCAGTCTCCCCGGGGGCAACTATGGCTACACCTTC.

This clone turned up a few times. The junction does not match germline at one end; this may be a read error. The rearrangement joins TRBV5-6 to TRBJ2-7; D unresolved. CDR3 length equals 11 residues. The germline V gene has CDR1 SGHDT and CDR2 YYEEEE. The CDR3 nucleotides read TGTGCCAGCAGCTTGTCCTCCGAGCAGTACTTC. Its protein is CASSLSSEQYF. Filled out from reference TRBV5-6 and TRBJ2-7, the complete variable domain reads DAGVTQSPTHLIKTRGQQVTLRCSPKSGHDTVSWYQQALGQGPQFIFQYYEEEERQRGNFPDRFSGHQFPNYSSELNVNALLLGDSALYLCASSLSSEQYFGPGTRLTVT.

The genes are TRBV18 and TRBJ2-7; maybe TRBD1 (6 bases). This CDR3 contains 15 residues. In germline, CDR1 is KGHSH, CDR2 LQKENI. V lost 3 bases, J lost 7 bases, and 19 bases lay in between. CDR3 DNA: TGTGCCAGCTCACCGGCGGCAGGGGTCGGTATGGAGCAGTACTTC. Protein: CASSPAAGVGMEQYF.

This clone came up once. The CDR3 coding sequence is TGCGCCAGCAGCCTAACCGGAGGGACCCAGTACTTC. This encodes CASSLTGGTQYF. The chain has TRBV4-1 and TRBJ2-5, with TRBD2 as a possible D gene (5 bases). The CDR3 is 12 residues long. Germline CDR1 reads MGHRA; CDR2 reads YSYEKL. The V and J ends lost 4 bases and 7 bases respectively, with 10 bases between them.

The V and J genes are TRBV6-1 and TRBJ1-2; D not certain. Germline assignment: CDR1 MNHNS and CDR2 SASEGT. V was cut by 0 bases and J by 5 bases, with 13 bases left in between. The CDR3 spans 15 residues. The CDR3 bases are TGTGCCAGCAGTGAAGCGGAGAGGAGAGGGTATGGCTACACCTTC. It translates to CASSEAERRGYGYTF.

V and J are TRBV5-1 and TRBJ1-6; D not certain. Trimming cost V 0 bases and J 1 base, with 5 bases left between them. CDR3 length: 15 residues. Germline CDR1 and CDR2: SGHRS and YFSETQ. The CDR3 DNA sequence: TGCGCCAGCAGCTTGGAGGGTTCCTATAATTCACCCCTCCACTTT. It encodes CASSLEGSYNSPLHF.

This rearrangement joins TRBV6-1 to TRBJ2-7; a weak D match, TRBD1 (5 bases). The germline V and J ends were trimmed by 0 bases and 3 bases, with 9 bases remaining between them. CDR3 length: 14 amino acids. From germline, CDR1 is MNHNS and CDR2 SASEGT. CDR3 DNA sequence: TGTGCCAGCAGTGAAGCAATACAGGTCTACGAGCAGTACTTC. Translating gives CASSEAIQVYEQYF.